This is a list of T cell receptor beta chains from one sample in a study of preoperative IRX-2 immunotherapy in early breast cancer. Libraries were prepared by immunoSEQ multiplex PCR; TCRdb keeps only in-frame clonotypes and omits some of them. Of 30,000 to 45,000 clones listed, 65% to 90% were seen once; the top ten hold approximately 1.5%. The sequencing here drew on lymph node tissue, taken after IRX-2 immunotherapy. Source of these receptors: a human donor with breast cancer. The CDR3 runs from the conserved cysteine through the conserved F or W. A D gene is named only where the DNA matches it firmly. For some rows the clone size is stated as once, few or many, or as a class when expanded; others skip it.

clone size: NA
J gene: TRBJ1-5
V gene: TRBV6-8
D gene: TRBD1
CDR3 DNA: TGTGCCAGCAGGGGAGTAGGACAGGACAATCAGCCCCAGCATTTT
CDR3 protein: CASRGVGQDNQPQHF

clone size: few
J gene: TRBJ1-4
V gene: TRBV18
D gene: NA
CDR3 DNA: TGTGCCAGCTCACCGTCAGGGTCGGATGAAAAACTGTTTTTT
CDR3 protein: CASSPSGSDEKLFF

clone size: NA
J gene: TRBJ2-3
V gene: TRBV6-8
D gene: TRBD2
CDR3 DNA: TGTGCCAGCAGTTACACGACTAGCGGGGGGGCGTCAGATACGCAGTATTTT
CDR3 protein: CASSYTTSGGASDTQYF

clone size: few
J gene: TRBJ1-3
V gene: TRBV30
D gene: NA
CDR3 DNA: TGTGCCTGGATGCCGGGGGCAGGGAACACCATATATTTT
CDR3 protein: CAWMPGAGNTIYF

clone size: few
J gene: TRBJ1-1
V gene: TRBV6-8
D gene: NA
CDR3 DNA: TGTGCCAGCAGACCCGACGGACTAAACACTGAAGCTTTCTTT
CDR3 protein: CASRPDGLNTEAFF

clone size: once
J gene: TRBJ1-1
V gene: TRBV1
D gene: NA
CDR3 DNA: TGCGCCAGCAGCCAAGGGGGGGAGAACACTGAAGCTTTCTTT
CDR3 protein: CASSQGGENTEAFF

clone size: once
J gene: TRBJ1-6
V gene: TRBV18
D gene: NA
CDR3 DNA: TGTGCCAGCTCACCGGAGACAGCAGATAATTCACCCCTCCACTTT
CDR3 protein: CASSPETADNSPLHF

clone size: NA
J gene: TRBJ1-2
V gene: TRBV18
D gene: NA
CDR3 DNA: TGTGCCAGCTCACCAGGTCTGGTCACAGGTCAGGGCTATGGCTACACCTTC
CDR3 protein: CASSPGLVTGQGYGYTF

clone size: NA
J gene: TRBJ2-1
V gene: TRBV19
D gene: TRBD2
CDR3 DNA: TGTGCCAGTAGTATCGGGAGGAATAGCGGGGCGAGAAATGAGCAGTTCTTC
CDR3 protein: CASSIGRNSGARNEQFF

clone size: NA
J gene: TRBJ2-3
V gene: TRBV11-3
D gene: NA
CDR3 DNA: TGTGCCAGCAGCCTCGGGCAGTTAAACACAGATACGCAGTATTTT
CDR3 protein: CASSLGQLNTDTQYF

clone size: NA
J gene: TRBJ1-5
V gene: TRBV1
D gene: NA
CDR3 DNA: TGCGCCAGCAGCCAAGATGGTCGGTTTAATCAGCCCCAGCATTTT
CDR3 protein: CASSQDGRFNQPQHF

clone size: NA
J gene: TRBJ1-1
V gene: TRBV7-1
D gene: NA
CDR3 DNA: TGTGCCAGCAGCTTAAGACGAGACGGAGAAGCTTTCTTT
CDR3 protein: CASSLRRDGEAFF

clone size: few
J gene: TRBJ1-5
V gene: TRBV11-3
D gene: NA
CDR3 DNA: TGTGCCAGCAGCTTAGAAGTGACGCATAGCAATCAGCCCCAGCATTTT
CDR3 protein: CASSLEVTHSNQPQHF

clone size: NA
J gene: TRBJ1-3
V gene: TRBV6-7
D gene: TRBD1
CDR3 DNA: TGTGCCAGCAGTTACGTCCCGGGACAGGGAAACACCATATATTTT
CDR3 protein: CASSYVPGQGNTIYF

clone size: few
J gene: TRBJ1-4
V gene: TRBV18
D gene: NA
CDR3 DNA: TGTGCCAGCTCACCGCAACACGGAACTAATGAAAAACTGTTTTTT
CDR3 protein: CASSPQHGTNEKLFF

clone size: NA
J gene: TRBJ1-4
V gene: TRBV30
D gene: TRBD1
CDR3 DNA: TGTGCCTGGAGTGGGGACAGGGGGAATGAAAAACTGTTTTTT
CDR3 protein: CAWSGDRGNEKLFF

clone size: NA
J gene: TRBJ2-7
V gene: TRBV27
D gene: TRBD1
CDR3 DNA: TGTGCCAGCAAATTCTTCGGGACAGCCATTGAGCAGTACTTC
CDR3 protein: CASKFFGTAIEQYF

clone size: NA
J gene: TRBJ2-7
V gene: TRBV7-6
D gene: NA
CDR3 DNA: TGTGCCAGCAGCCCTGGGGTTGCAGGCCCCTACGAGCAGTACTTC
CDR3 protein: CASSPGVAGPYEQYF

clone size: once
J gene: TRBJ1-2
V gene: TRBV6-8
D gene: TRBD1
CDR3 DNA: TGTGCCAGCAGCAAAGTCACACCAGGGGGCGAAGCTTATGGCTACACCTTC
CDR3 protein: CASSKVTPGGEAYGYTF

clone size: few
J gene: TRBJ2-1
V gene: TRBV6-8
D gene: TRBD2
CDR3 DNA: TGTGCCAGCAGTGGAACCACCGTTGGGACTACATACAATGAGCAGTTCTTC
CDR3 protein: CASSGTTVGTTYNEQFF

clone size: NA
J gene: TRBJ2-6
V gene: TRBV7-1
D gene: TRBD1
CDR3 DNA: TGTGCCAGCAGCTCCGAGGACAGGCCACTTGGGGCCAACGTCCTGACTTTC
CDR3 protein: CASSSEDRPLGANVLTF

clone size: NA
J gene: TRBJ2-7
V gene: TRBV28
D gene: NA
CDR3 DNA: TGTGCCAGCAGGAGATTAGCCCCGTGGGGGAACGAGCAGTACTTC
CDR3 protein: CASRRLAPWGNEQYF

clone size: NA
J gene: TRBJ1-5
V gene: TRBV28
D gene: NA
CDR3 DNA: TGTGCCAGCCATCTGCCCTATCAGCCCCAGCATTTT
CDR3 protein: CASHLPYQPQHF

clone size: once
J gene: TRBJ2-7
V gene: TRBV28
D gene: NA
CDR3 DNA: TGTGCCAGCAGTTTATTAGACCTTGGGCAGTACTTC
CDR3 protein: CASSLLDLGQYF

clone size: NA
J gene: TRBJ1-5
V gene: TRBV28
D gene: NA
CDR3 DNA: TGTGCCAGCAGTGCGCCGGGGTTAGGAAATCAGCCCCAGCATTTT
CDR3 protein: CASSAPGLGNQPQHF

clone size: NA
J gene: TRBJ1-2
V gene: TRBV30
D gene: NA
CDR3 DNA: TGTGCCTGGAGTTTGACAGGTTCGGGTGGCTACACCTTC
CDR3 protein: CAWSLTGSGGYTF

clone size: NA
J gene: TRBJ1-1
V gene: TRBV19
D gene: NA
CDR3 DNA: TGTGCCAGTAGTACTCAAAGGTATGCCACTGAAGCTTTCTTT
CDR3 protein: CASSTQRYATEAFF

clone size: NA
J gene: TRBJ1-5
V gene: TRBV7-7
D gene: NA
CDR3 DNA: TGTGCCAGCAGCTTGTCCAGGGCCGGGCAGCCCCAGCATTTT
CDR3 protein: CASSLSRAGQPQHF

clone size: NA
J gene: TRBJ2-7
V gene: TRBV1
D gene: NA
CDR3 DNA: TGCGCCAGCAGCCAAGGGACTAGCGGGGCCTACGAGCAGTACTTC
CDR3 protein: CASSQGTSGAYEQYF

clone size: NA
J gene: TRBJ1-1
V gene: TRBV7-4
D gene: TRBD1
CDR3 DNA: TGTGCCAGCAGATACACAGGGGGCCTCGGGGCTTTCTTT
CDR3 protein: CASRYTGGLGAFF

clone size: NA
J gene: TRBJ1-1
V gene: TRBV18
D gene: NA
CDR3 DNA: TGTGCCAGCTCACCACAGGGGGCTGAAGCTTTCTTT
CDR3 protein: CASSPQGAEAFF

clone size: NA
J gene: TRBJ1-5
V gene: TRBV6-4
D gene: NA
CDR3 DNA: TGTGCCATCAGTGATTCCGGGCTCAATCAGCCCCAGCATTTT
CDR3 protein: CAISDSGLNQPQHF

clone size: NA
J gene: TRBJ1-1
V gene: TRBV6-7
D gene: NA
CDR3 DNA: TGTGCCAGCAGTCCGCAGAAGCGCTATAACAAGGGGGTTACTCCGGGGGCTTTCTTT
CDR3 protein: CASSPQKRYNKGVTPGAFF

clone size: NA
J gene: TRBJ1-2
V gene: TRBV14
D gene: NA
CDR3 DNA: TGTGCCAGCAGCCAAGAGTCAGGATATGGCTACACCTTC
CDR3 protein: CASSQESGYGYTF

clone size: few
J gene: TRBJ2-7
V gene: TRBV11-3
D gene: TRBD1
CDR3 DNA: TGTGCCAGCAGCTTAAGTGCAGGGGGTCACGAGGAGCAGTACTTC
CDR3 protein: CASSLSAGGHEEQYF

clone size: NA
J gene: TRBJ2-3
V gene: TRBV14
D gene: TRBD2
CDR3 DNA: TGTGCCAGCAGCTACCGCGGGGCGGGGGGTACAGATACGCAGTATTTT
CDR3 protein: CASSYRGAGGTDTQYF

clone size: NA
J gene: TRBJ2-3
V gene: TRBV29-1
D gene: TRBD2
CDR3 DNA: TGCAGCGTGGCAGGGACTACTCCTAGCACAGATACGCAGTATTTT
CDR3 protein: CSVAGTTPSTDTQYF

clone size: NA
J gene: TRBJ1-5
V gene: TRBV28
D gene: NA
CDR3 DNA: TGTGCCAGCAGTTTATCTGGGAGGGACCATCAGCCCCAGCATTTT
CDR3 protein: CASSLSGRDHQPQHF

clone size: NA
J gene: TRBJ1-5
V gene: TRBV18
D gene: NA
CDR3 DNA: TGTGCCAGCTCACCACCCGGGGGGAGCAATCAGCCCCAGCATTTT
CDR3 protein: CASSPPGGSNQPQHF

clone size: once
J gene: TRBJ2-7
V gene: TRBV7-7
D gene: NA
CDR3 DNA: TGTGCCAGCAGCTCTCCGGGACGGAACTACGAGCAGTACTTC
CDR3 protein: CASSSPGRNYEQYF

clone size: NA
J gene: TRBJ1-1
V gene: TRBV7-6
D gene: NA
CDR3 DNA: TGTGCCAGCAGCCCATACCCCCTAAGTGTCTCAGAAGCTTTCTTT
CDR3 protein: CASSPYPLSVSEAFF

clone size: NA
J gene: TRBJ1-1
V gene: TRBV6-8
D gene: TRBD1
CDR3 DNA: TGTGCCAGCAGTTCCCCGACAGGGGGGGGGATGAACACTGAAGCTTTCTTT
CDR3 protein: CASSSPTGGGMNTEAFF

clone size: NA
J gene: TRBJ1-5
V gene: TRBV6-8
D gene: TRBD1
CDR3 DNA: TGTGCCAGCAGGGCCGGGACAGGGGGCGTTGGGGTGAGCAATCAGCCCCAGCATTTT
CDR3 protein: CASRAGTGGVGVSNQPQHF

clone size: NA
J gene: TRBJ1-1
V gene: TRBV11-3
D gene: NA
CDR3 DNA: TGTGCCAGCAGCTTGGGTCGAAGGGTTACTGAAGCTTTCTTT
CDR3 protein: CASSLGRRVTEAFF

clone size: NA
J gene: TRBJ1-1
V gene: TRBV29-1
D gene: NA
CDR3 DNA: TGCAGCGTTCCCCGAGGCATCGACAAGAACACTGAAGCTTTCTTT
CDR3 protein: CSVPRGIDKNTEAFF

clone size: few
J gene: TRBJ1-1
V gene: TRBV6-8
D gene: NA
CDR3 DNA: TGTGCCAGCAGTCCTCCTGTGGACACTGAAGCTTTCTTT
CDR3 protein: CASSPPVDTEAFF

clone size: once
J gene: TRBJ1-1
V gene: TRBV5-1
D gene: TRBD1
CDR3 DNA: TGCGCCAGCAGCTTGGATTGGTTGACAGGGTTCGGGAACACTGAAGCTTTCTTT
CDR3 protein: CASSLDWLTGFGNTEAFF

clone size: NA
J gene: TRBJ1-3
V gene: TRBV5-1
D gene: NA
CDR3 DNA: TGCGCCAGCAGCTTGGGGACTTCTGGAAACACCATATATTTT
CDR3 protein: CASSLGTSGNTIYF

clone size: NA
J gene: TRBJ2-7
V gene: TRBV18
D gene: NA
CDR3 DNA: TGTGCCAGCTCACCCCCCTCTTTCGGGTCCTACGAGCAGTACTTC
CDR3 protein: CASSPPSFGSYEQYF

clone size: NA
J gene: TRBJ1-1
V gene: TRBV5-1
D gene: NA
CDR3 DNA: TGCGCCAGCAGCTTGGGGGAAAGGAGCAAGGAGGCTTTCTTT
CDR3 protein: CASSLGERSKEAFF

clone size: NA
J gene: TRBJ1-1
V gene: TRBV6-8
D gene: TRBD1
CDR3 DNA: TGTGCCAGCAGAGACAGGGTACCCGCTGAAGCTTTCTTT
CDR3 protein: CASRDRVPAEAFF

clone size: NA
J gene: TRBJ1-4
V gene: TRBV30
D gene: NA
CDR3 DNA: TGTGCCTGGAGTGGTAGGCTGGGAACTGAAAAACTGTTTTTT
CDR3 protein: CAWSGRLGTEKLFF

clone size: NA
J gene: TRBJ1-5
V gene: TRBV6-8
D gene: NA
CDR3 DNA: TGTGCCAGCAGTTCCCGGGACGGCCGGTGGCCCCAGCATTTT
CDR3 protein: CASSSRDGRWPQHF

clone size: NA
J gene: TRBJ2-3
V gene: TRBV11-3
D gene: NA
CDR3 DNA: TGTGCCAGCAGCATTTCGGACAGCGGCACAGATACGCAGTATTTT
CDR3 protein: CASSISDSGTDTQYF

clone size: NA
J gene: TRBJ2-7
V gene: TRBV6-8
D gene: NA
CDR3 DNA: TGTGCCAGCAGTGGACGCGGGGCCTCCTACGAGCAGTACTTC
CDR3 protein: CASSGRGASYEQYF

clone size: NA
J gene: TRBJ1-6
V gene: TRBV6-8
D gene: NA
CDR3 DNA: TGTGCCAGCATGGACGGAGGTTATTCACCCCTCCACTTT
CDR3 protein: CASMDGGYSPLHF